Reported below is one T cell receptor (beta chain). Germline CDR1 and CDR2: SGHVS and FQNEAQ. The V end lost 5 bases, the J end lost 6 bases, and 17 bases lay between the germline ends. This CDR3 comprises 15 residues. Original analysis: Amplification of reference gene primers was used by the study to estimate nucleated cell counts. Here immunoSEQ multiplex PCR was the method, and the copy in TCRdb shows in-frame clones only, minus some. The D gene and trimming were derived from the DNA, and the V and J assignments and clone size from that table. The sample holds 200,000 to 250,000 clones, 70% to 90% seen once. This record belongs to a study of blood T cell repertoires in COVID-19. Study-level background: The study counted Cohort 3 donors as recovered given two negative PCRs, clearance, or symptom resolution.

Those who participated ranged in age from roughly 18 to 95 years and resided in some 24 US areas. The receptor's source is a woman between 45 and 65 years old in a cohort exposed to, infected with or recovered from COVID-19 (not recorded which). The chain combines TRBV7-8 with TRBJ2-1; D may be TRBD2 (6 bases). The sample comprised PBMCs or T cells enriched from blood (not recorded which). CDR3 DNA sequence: TGTGCCAGCAGCCGAGCCGGGACTGAGGTCAATGAGCAGTTCTTC. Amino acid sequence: CASSRAGTEVNEQFF.